The clone carrying this T cell receptor beta chain has ten or more counts. The antigen remains undetermined. The authors built bulk TCR libraries by previously described methods with listed TCR primers. TCRdb re-called the PCR reads with MiXCR, one entry per CDR3 protein. In the table there are about 500,000 distinct CDR3 sequences, roughly a fifth of which are singletons. This sample is part of a study of molecular identifiers for immune sequencing clone quantification. Study context: For replicates, RNA isolated from roughly 20,000 or 100,000 naive CD8 cells was divided into five portions, of which four were sequenced. Study observations and caveats: Spiked-in Jurkat TCR RNA corresponding to one cell was reported as detectable against approximately 930,000 naive cells. Over 99% of effector molecules, yet under 1% of naive-cell molecules, were held by clones above 20 RNA copies.

This CDR3 is 14 amino acids long. The V and J ends lost 1 base and 3 bases respectively, with 6 bases between them. Germline assignment: CDR1 SEHNR and CDR2 FQNEAQ (reference sequence). What was sequenced was naive CD8+ T cells from blood, with Jurkat cell RNA spiked in. Subset noted: FACS-sorted CD8+CD4-CCR7+CD45RA+ naive T cells. This chain joins TRBV7-9 and TRBJ2-2; tentative D call: TRBD2 (6 bases). This sequence originates from a human donor in good health. Some libraries in this study had Jurkat cell RNA spiked in. CDR3 protein: CASSLERDTGELFF. In nucleotides, the CDR3 is TGTGCCAGCAGCTTAGAGCGGGACACCGGGGAGCTGTTTTTT.